Shown below are 18 T cell receptor beta chains from a single sample sequenced in a study of CD8+CD57+ T cells in acquired aplastic anemia (dated 2018 in TCRdb). The reads were generated on an Illumina HiSeq 2000. TCR beta VDJ combination and CDR3 sequence profiling used genomic DNA as the template. The public sequencing data were trimmed at Q25 with fastp and processed into clonotypes with MiXCR by TCRdb, which kept only in-frame beta chains. Rows with a matching CDR3 protein are joined into one entry that keeps the most common DNA and genes. This sample holds approximately 300,000 distinct CDR3 sequences; under 60% were observed only once. The ten largest make up around 1.2% of the sample. Expansion of CD8+CD57+ cells had been shown by flow cytometry in the patients chosen for sequencing. The sample taken for sequencing was sorted CD4+, CD8+, or CD8+CD57+ T cells (not recorded which) from PBMCs. These receptors were obtained from a human donor with aplastic anemia.

This CDR3 is CATGTGSQETQYF. CDR3 DNA sequence: TGTGCCACCGGGACGGGCAGCCAAGAGACCCAGTACTTC. The chain carries TRBV15 and TRBJ2-5; possibly TRBD1 or TRBD2 for D (5 bases each). Trimming shortened V by 8 bases and J by 1 base, and 11 bases separated the two germline ends. This CDR3 is built from 13 residues. The germline V gene encodes CDR1 LNHNV and CDR2 YYDKDF (reference sequence).

This chain connects TRBV20-1 to TRBJ1-1; 7 bases fit TRBD1. Germline loops: CDR1 DFQATT, CDR2 SNEGSKA (reference sequence). V shed 6 bases and J 7 bases; nucleotides not matched to a gene: 2. The CDR3 is 10 residues long. The DNA for the CDR3 is TGCAGTGCCAGGGACAGTGAAGCTTTCTTT. Encoded protein: CSARDSEAFF.

The gene calls are TRBV11-3 and TRBJ2-7, with TRBD2 matching 7 bases. In germline, CDR1 is SGHNT, CDR2 YENEEA. The CDR3 sequence is 12 residues long. With 5 bases clipped from V and 7 bases from J, the junction kept 5 bases outside the gene matches. For the CDR3, the DNA is TGTGCCAGCAGCCGCGCGGGGGATGAGCAGTACTTC. Translating gives CASSRAGDEQYF.

This clonotype was seen at least ten times. The gene calls are TRBV4-1 and TRBJ2-7; no clear D gene. Germline V gives CDR1 MGHRA, CDR2 YSYEKL. The V and J ends lost 1 base and 2 bases respectively, with 15 bases between them. The CDR3 length is 16 residues. The CDR3 loop reads CASSQGVDSPPYEQYF. As DNA, the CDR3 is TGCGCCAGCAGCCAAGGGGTGGATTCTCCCCCCTACGAGCAGTACTTC.

This chain connects TRBV9 to TRBJ2-7; TRBD1 agrees at 8 bases. Germline V lookup: CDR1 SGDLS, CDR2 YYNGEE. V dropped 3 bases and J dropped 7; count of bases not matched to a gene: 6. This CDR3 has 13 amino acids. CDR3 DNA sequence: TGTGCCAGCAGCGGATGGGGGACAGGAGAGCAGTACTTC. Translated: CASSGWGTGEQYF.

The table lists this clonotype with a count of one. The chain recombines TRBV7-3 with TRBJ2-1; perhaps TRBD2 as D (5 bases). V lost 0 bases and J 9 bases, leaving 6 bases between the germline ends. This CDR3 contains 12 residues. From germline, CDR1 is SGHTA and CDR2 FQGTGA. CDR3 loop: CASSLTGSEQFF. The CDR3 nucleotides are TGTGCCAGCAGCTTAACGGGGAGTGAGCAGTTCTTC.

This rearrangement joins TRBV19 to TRBJ1-1; D remains unclear. Deletions cut 9 bases from V and 4 bases from J, with 12 bases between. Germline lookup yields CDR1 LNHDA and CDR2 SQIVND (reference sequence). This CDR3 comprises 12 residues. CDR3 coding DNA: TGTGCCAGCTGGGCATCACTCACTGAAGCTTTCTTT. The encoded protein is CASWASLTEAFF.

The chain joins TRBV9 to TRBJ1-4, with TRBD1 matching over 7 bases. V gave up 4 bases and J gave up 8 bases; unmatched junction bases: 11. Germline lookup yields CDR1 SGDLS and CDR2 YYNGEE. CDR3 length equals 15 residues. This chain's CDR3 is CASSPPTGYREKLFF. For the CDR3, the DNA is TGTGCCAGCAGCCCACCGACAGGGTATAGGGAAAAACTGTTTTTT.

The chain is built from TRBV29-1 and TRBJ1-2, with D perhaps TRBD1 (5 bases). The germline V gene has CDR1 SQVTM and CDR2 ANQGSEA. The CDR3 spans 15 residues. V gave up 0 bases and J gave up 3 bases, with 14 bases separating them. CDR3 loop: CSVEDVNGGDYGYTF. CDR3 nucleotides: TGCAGCGTTGAAGATGTAAATGGGGGGGACTATGGCTACACCTTC.

The V gene is TRBV7-9, the J gene TRBJ2-7, with 7 nucleotides matching TRBD1. Germline trimming cut 5 bases from V and 2 bases from J; bases unmatched to any gene: 9. The CDR3 is 15 amino acids. Germline V gene sequence: CDR1 SEHNR, CDR2 FQNEAQ (reference sequence). For the CDR3, the DNA is TGTGCCAGCAGCCAGCAGAGGGACAGTCCCTACGAGCAGTACTTC. Protein sequence: CASSQQRDSPYEQYF.

This clonotype was recorded a few times. The chain is built from TRBV29-1 and TRBJ2-1, with D uncertain. The CDR3 is made up of 12 amino acids. Trimming pared 4 bases from V and 0 bases from J, leaving 4 bases between. CDR1 and CDR2 from the germline V gene are SQVTM and ANQGSEA. CDR3 in amino acids: CSVGNSYNEQFF. In nucleotides, the CDR3 is TGCAGCGTTGGAAACTCCTACAATGAGCAGTTCTTC.

In this sample, this clonotype turned up a few times. V usage is TRBV6-2 or TRBV6-3 and J usage is TRBJ2-4; tentatively, D is TRBD2 (5 bases). The V end was cut by 5 bases, the J end by 0 bases, with 20 bases between. Germline V gene lookup returns CDR1 MNHEY and CDR2 SVGEGT. The CDR3 runs 18 residues. CDR3 DNA sequence: TGTGCCAGCAGTCCCCGGACTTGGCTGATGGTAGCCAAAAACATTCAGTACTTC. Its translation: CASSPRTWLMVAKNIQYF.

This clonotype was seen only a few times. This chain connects TRBV7-2 to TRBJ2-7, with D tentatively TRBD1 (5 bases). Germline values: CDR1 SGHTA, CDR2 FQGNSA. The CDR3 spans 14 residues. Trimming shortened V by 2 bases and J by 5 bases, and 13 bases separated the two germline ends. The CDR3 DNA is TGTGCCAGCAGCTTACGGCAGGGTAACAACGAGCAGTACTTC. It encodes CASSLRQGNNEQYF.

This clonotype was seen many times. The chain uses TRBV28 and TRBJ2-2; no firm D call. The CDR3 runs to 14 residues. Germline values: CDR1 MDHEN, CDR2 SYDVKM. V lost 4 bases and J lost 1, with 7 bases in between. The CDR3 spells CASSSAGNTGELFF. DNA for the CDR3: TGTGCCAGCAGTTCGGCCGGGAACACCGGGGAGCTGTTTTTT.

This clonotype was picked up many times. The V gene is TRBV3-1, the J gene TRBJ2-5, with a tentative D call TRBD2 (6 bases). CDR1 LGHDT and CDR2 YNNKEL come from the germline V gene (reference sequence). There are 13 residues in the CDR3. The germline V and J ends were trimmed by 6 bases and 2 bases, with 10 bases remaining between them. This chain's CDR3 is CASRRGIQETQYF. For the CDR3, the DNA is TGTGCCAGCAGGCGGGGTATACAAGAGACCCAGTACTTC.

Only a few counts were recorded for this clonotype. This chain joins TRBV20-1 and TRBJ2-6; TRBD1 aligns across 7 bases. The CDR3 consists of 17 residues. The germline V gene has CDR1 DFQATT and CDR2 SNEGSKA (reference sequence). J lost 0 bases, V lost 4 bases, and 9 bases had no gene match. The CDR3 region has the DNA TGCAGTGCTAACGGGGACAGCACGTTCTCTGGGGCCAACGTCCTGACTTTC. It codes for CSANGDSTFSGANVLTF.

This clonotype has only one observation. V is TRBV3-1 and J is TRBJ1-1; 9 bases are shared with TRBD1. The CDR3 has 11 residues. Germline-derived CDR1 and CDR2 are LGHDT and YNNKEL (reference sequence). The J segment lost 12 bases and the V segment lost 4 bases, leaving 3 bases of the junction unmatched. The CDR3 DNA follows: TGTGCCAGCAGCCGGGACAGGGAGTCTTTCTTT. Translated, it gives CASSRDRESFF.

The rearrangement joins TRBV7-3 to TRBJ2-1, with a tentative D call TRBD2 (5 bases). The CDR3 covers 15 residues. Germline-derived CDR1 and CDR2 are SGHTA and FQGTGA. The germline V and J ends were trimmed by 1 base and 8 bases, with 15 bases remaining between them. The CDR3 bases are TGTGCCAGCAGCTTAAACGGGGTTAAGGGCGATGAGCAGTTCTTC. Residues: CASSLNGVKGDEQFF. The variable domain in full, with the rest retrieved from reference TRBV7-3 and TRBJ2-1, is GAGVSQTPSNKVTEKGKYVELRCDPISGHTALYWYRQSLGQGPEFLIYFQGTGAADDSGLPNDRFFAVRPEGSVSTLKIQRTERGDSAVYLCASSLNGVKGDEQFFGPGTRLTVL.